This entry features one T cell receptor (beta chain) sequence. This CDR3 spans 12 amino acids. V was cut by 10 bases and J by 3 bases, with 12 bases left in between. Profiled with immunoSEQ multiplex PCR; TCRdb holds only in-frame clones, not every one. This table has about 270,000 clones, approximately 91% appearing once. This study enrolled people aged about 18 to 100 from roughly 22 US geographic areas. The sample belongs to a study of blood T cell repertoires in COVID-19. The clonotype comes from a woman aged 40-49 years with acute COVID-19. The chain is built from TRBV12-3 or TRBV12-4 and TRBJ1-1; D is possibly TRBD1 (6 bases). Sequenced input: PBMCs or T cells enriched from blood (not recorded which). The CDR3 loop reads CAIKGGYTEAFF. The CDR3, as DNA: TGTGCCATCAAAGGGGGATACACTGAAGCTTTCTTT.